This TCR beta chain was documented in a study of cytomegalovirus exposure and HLA in healthy donors. Overall study results and limits: A later analysis linked more than 15,000 TCR beta sequences to HLA alleles at 0.05 false discovery rate. There were some V segments, including TRBV6-2 and TRBV6-3, excluded as indistinguishable.

CDR3 length: 14 residues. Germline CDR1 is MDHEN and CDR2 is SYDVKM. V was cut by 6 bases and J by 1 base, with 13 bases left in between. In regard to this clone: The antigen is undetermined.

Both 60 Vbeta primers and 13 Jbeta primers went into the PCR. Some clones are missing from TCRdb's copy, which holds only in-frame ones; the method was immunoSEQ multiplex PCR. The table includes 200,000 to 250,000 clones, approximately 87% detected once. The source is a human donor in good health. Input material: PBMCs. The chain employs TRBV28 and TRBJ2-7; a weak D match, TRBD2 (6 bases). CDR3 in amino acids: CASRDTSLSYEQYF. Here the CDR3 DNA reads TGTGCCAGCAGAGATACTAGCCTTTCCTACGAGCAGTACTTC.